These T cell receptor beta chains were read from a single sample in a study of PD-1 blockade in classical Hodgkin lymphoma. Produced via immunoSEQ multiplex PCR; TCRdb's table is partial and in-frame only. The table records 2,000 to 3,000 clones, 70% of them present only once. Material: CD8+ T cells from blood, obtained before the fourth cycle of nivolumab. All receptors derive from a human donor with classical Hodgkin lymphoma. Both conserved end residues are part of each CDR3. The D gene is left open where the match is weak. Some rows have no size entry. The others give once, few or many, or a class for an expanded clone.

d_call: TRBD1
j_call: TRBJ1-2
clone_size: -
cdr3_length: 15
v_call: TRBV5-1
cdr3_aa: CASSPGTGQGYGYTF
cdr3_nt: TGCGCCAGCAGCCCGGGGACAGGGCAGGGCTATGGCTACACCTTC

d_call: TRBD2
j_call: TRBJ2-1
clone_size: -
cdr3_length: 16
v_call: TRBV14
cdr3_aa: CASSSHHGGAENEQFF
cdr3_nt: TGTGCCAGCAGCTCCCACCACGGGGGGGCCGAGAATGAGCAGTTCTTC

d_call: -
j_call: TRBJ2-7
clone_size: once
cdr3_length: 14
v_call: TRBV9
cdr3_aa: CASSDEQDSYEQYF
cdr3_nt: TGTGCCAGCAGCGACGAACAGGACTCCTACGAGCAGTACTTC

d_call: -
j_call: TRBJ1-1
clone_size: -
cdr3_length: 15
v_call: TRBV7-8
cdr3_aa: CASSRFEGRETEAFF
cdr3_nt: TGTGCCAGCAGCCGTTTTGAGGGGCGAGAGACTGAAGCTTTCTTT

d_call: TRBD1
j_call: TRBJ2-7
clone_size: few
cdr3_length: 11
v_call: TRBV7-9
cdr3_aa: CASRQGVEQYF
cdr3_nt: TGTGCCAGCAGGCAGGGGGTCGAGCAGTACTTC

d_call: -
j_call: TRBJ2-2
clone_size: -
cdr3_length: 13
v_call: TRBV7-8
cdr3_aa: CASSFDLAGELFF
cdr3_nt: TGTGCCAGCAGCTTCGATCTGGCCGGGGAGCTGTTTTTT

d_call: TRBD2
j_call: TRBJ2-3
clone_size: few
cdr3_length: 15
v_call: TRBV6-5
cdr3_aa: CASVRGGRVTDTQYF
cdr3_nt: TGTGCCAGCGTACGGGGGGGCCGTGTCACAGATACGCAGTATTTT

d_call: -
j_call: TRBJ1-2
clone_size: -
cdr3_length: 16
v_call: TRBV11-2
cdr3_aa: CASSLHGAVIAYGYTF
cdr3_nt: TGTGCCAGCAGCCTCCACGGGGCGGTAATCGCCTATGGCTACACCTTC

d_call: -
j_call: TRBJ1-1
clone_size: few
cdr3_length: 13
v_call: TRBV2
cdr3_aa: CANPYAKNTEAFF
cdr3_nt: TGTGCCAACCCTTACGCAAAGAACACTGAAGCTTTCTTT

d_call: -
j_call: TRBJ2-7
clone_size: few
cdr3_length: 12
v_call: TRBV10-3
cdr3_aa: CAIGVGAYEQYF
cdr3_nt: TGTGCCATAGGCGTAGGAGCTTACGAGCAGTACTTC

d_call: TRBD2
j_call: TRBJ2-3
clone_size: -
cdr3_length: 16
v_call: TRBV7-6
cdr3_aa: CASSPRLAVGSDTQYF
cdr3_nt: TGTGCCAGCAGCCCACGACTAGCGGTGGGTTCAGATACGCAGTATTTT

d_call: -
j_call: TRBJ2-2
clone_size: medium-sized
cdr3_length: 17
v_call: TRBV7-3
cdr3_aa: CASSLNSKGPSTGELFF
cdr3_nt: TGTGCCAGCAGCTTAAACTCTAAGGGACCGAGCACCGGGGAGCTGTTTTTT

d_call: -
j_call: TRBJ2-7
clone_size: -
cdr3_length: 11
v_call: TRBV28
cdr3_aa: CASSPAYEQYF
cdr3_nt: TGTGCCAGCAGCCCAGCCTACGAGCAGTACTTC

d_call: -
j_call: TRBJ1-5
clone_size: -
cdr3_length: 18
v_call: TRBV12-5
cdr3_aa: CASGRGLTGVYSNQPQHF
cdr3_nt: TGTGCTAGTGGCCGGGGGCTGACAGGAGTCTATAGCAATCAGCCCCAGCATTTT

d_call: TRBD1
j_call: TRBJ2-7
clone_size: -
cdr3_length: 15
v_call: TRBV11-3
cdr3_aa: CASSFPPGQGNEQYF
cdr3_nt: TGTGCCAGCAGCTTCCCTCCGGGACAGGGAAACGAGCAGTACTTC

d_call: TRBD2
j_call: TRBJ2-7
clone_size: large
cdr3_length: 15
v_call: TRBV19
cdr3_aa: CASSINSGMPYEQYF
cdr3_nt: TGTGCCAGTAGTATTAACAGCGGGATGCCCTACGAGCAGTACTTC

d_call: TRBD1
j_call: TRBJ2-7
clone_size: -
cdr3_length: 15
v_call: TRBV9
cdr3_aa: CASSVATTGVGEQYF
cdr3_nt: TGTGCCAGCAGCGTAGCTACAACAGGGGTAGGCGAGCAGTACTTC

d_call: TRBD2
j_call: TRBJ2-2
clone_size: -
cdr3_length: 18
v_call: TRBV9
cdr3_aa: CASSVQRGGPGHTGELFF
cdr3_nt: TGTGCCAGCAGCGTACAGCGGGGGGGCCCGGGACACACCGGGGAGCTGTTTTTT

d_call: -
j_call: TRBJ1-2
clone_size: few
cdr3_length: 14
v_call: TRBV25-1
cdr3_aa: CASSEYPGTYGYTF
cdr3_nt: TGTGCCAGCAGTGAATACCCGGGTACCTATGGCTACACCTTC

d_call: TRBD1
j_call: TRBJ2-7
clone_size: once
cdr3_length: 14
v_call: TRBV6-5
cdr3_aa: CASSYLDRASEQYF
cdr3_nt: TGTGCCAGCAGTTACTTGGACAGGGCCAGCGAGCAGTACTTC

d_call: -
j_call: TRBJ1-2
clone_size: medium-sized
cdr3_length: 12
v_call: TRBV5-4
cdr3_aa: CASSWGGLGGTF
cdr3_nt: TGTGCCAGCAGCTGGGGGGGTCTCGGTGGCACCTTC

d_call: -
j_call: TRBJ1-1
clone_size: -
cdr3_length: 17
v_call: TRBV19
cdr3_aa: CASSPSGGAGLFPEAFF
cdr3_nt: TGTGCCAGTAGTCCTTCTGGTGGGGCTGGGTTATTCCCTGAAGCTTTCTTT

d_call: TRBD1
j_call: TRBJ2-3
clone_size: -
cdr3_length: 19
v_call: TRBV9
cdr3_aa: CASSVNPKLGTGGTDTQYF
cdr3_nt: TGTGCCAGCAGCGTAAATCCGAAACTGGGGACAGGGGGCACAGATACGCAGTATTTT

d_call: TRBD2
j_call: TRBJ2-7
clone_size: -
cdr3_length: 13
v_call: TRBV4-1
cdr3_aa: CASSTGGFYEQYF
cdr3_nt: TGCGCCAGCTCTACGGGGGGTTTCTACGAGCAGTACTTC

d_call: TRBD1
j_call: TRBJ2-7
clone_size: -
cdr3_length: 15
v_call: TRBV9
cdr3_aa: CASSPWDSSSYEQYF
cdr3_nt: TGTGCCAGCAGCCCTTGGGACAGCAGCTCCTACGAGCAGTACTTC

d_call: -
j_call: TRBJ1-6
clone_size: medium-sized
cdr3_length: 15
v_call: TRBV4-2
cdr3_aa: CASSQLGPYNSPLHF
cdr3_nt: TGTGCCAGCAGCCAATTGGGACCCTATAATTCACCCCTCCACTTT

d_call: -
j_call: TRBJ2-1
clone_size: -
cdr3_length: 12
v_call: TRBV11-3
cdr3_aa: CASSSWNNEQFF
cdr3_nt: TGTGCCAGCAGCAGTTGGAACAATGAGCAGTTCTTC

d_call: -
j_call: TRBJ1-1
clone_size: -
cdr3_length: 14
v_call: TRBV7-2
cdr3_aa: CASSLRGLDTEAFF
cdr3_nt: TGTGCCAGCAGCTTACGGGGGCTCGACACTGAAGCTTTCTTT

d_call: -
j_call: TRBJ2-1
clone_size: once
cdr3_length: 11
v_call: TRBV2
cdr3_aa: CASSEDNEQFF
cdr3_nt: TGTGCCAGCAGTGAAGATAATGAGCAGTTCTTC

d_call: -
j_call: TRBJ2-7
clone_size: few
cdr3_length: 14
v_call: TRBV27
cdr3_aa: CASSLRDLTYEQYF
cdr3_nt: TGTGCCAGCAGCTTGCGGGACTTAACCTACGAGCAGTACTTC

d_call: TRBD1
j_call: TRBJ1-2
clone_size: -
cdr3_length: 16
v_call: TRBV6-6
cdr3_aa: CASSPTRIGQVHGYTF
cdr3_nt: TGTGCCAGCAGCCCCACCCGCATCGGACAGGTCCATGGCTACACCTTC

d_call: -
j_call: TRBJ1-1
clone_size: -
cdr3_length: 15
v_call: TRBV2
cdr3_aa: CASRSSPGVNTEAFF
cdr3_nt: TGTGCCAGCAGGAGCTCTCCGGGCGTGAACACTGAAGCTTTCTTT

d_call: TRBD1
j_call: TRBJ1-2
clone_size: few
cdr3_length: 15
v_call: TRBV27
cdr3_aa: CASSAGTGPLRGYTF
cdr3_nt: TGTGCCAGCAGTGCGGGGACAGGCCCTTTAAGGGGCTACACCTTC

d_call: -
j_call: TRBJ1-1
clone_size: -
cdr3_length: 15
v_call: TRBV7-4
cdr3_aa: CASSFSSRANTEAFF
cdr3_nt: TGTGCCAGCAGCTTCAGTTCCAGGGCGAACACTGAAGCTTTCTTT

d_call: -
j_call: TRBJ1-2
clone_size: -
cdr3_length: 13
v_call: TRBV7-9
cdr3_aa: CASLTRGNYGYTF
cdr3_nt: TGTGCCAGCCTAACAAGGGGCAACTATGGCTACACCTTC

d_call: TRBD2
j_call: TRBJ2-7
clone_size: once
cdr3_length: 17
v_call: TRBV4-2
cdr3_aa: CASSPYLGVAGAYEQYF
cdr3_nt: TGTGCCAGCAGCCCCTACTTAGGAGTAGCGGGGGCCTACGAGCAGTACTTC

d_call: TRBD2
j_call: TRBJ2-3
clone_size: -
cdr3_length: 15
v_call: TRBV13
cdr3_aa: CASSFVTSKFDTQYF
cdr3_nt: TGTGCCAGCAGCTTCGTGACTAGCAAGTTTGATACGCAGTATTTT

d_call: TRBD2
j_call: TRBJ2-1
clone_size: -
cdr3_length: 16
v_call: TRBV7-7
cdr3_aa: CASSPGLAGSGDEQFF
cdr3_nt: TGTGCCAGCAGCCCGGGACTAGCGGGGAGCGGCGATGAGCAGTTCTTC

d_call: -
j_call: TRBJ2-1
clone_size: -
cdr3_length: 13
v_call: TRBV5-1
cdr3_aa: CASSSGTRSEQFF
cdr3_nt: TGCGCCAGCAGCTCGGGGACACGATCCGAGCAGTTCTTC

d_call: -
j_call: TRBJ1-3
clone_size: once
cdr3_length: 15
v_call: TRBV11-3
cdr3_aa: CASSLAGRIGNTIYF
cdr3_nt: TGTGCCAGCAGCTTAGCAGGGAGGATTGGAAACACCATATATTTT

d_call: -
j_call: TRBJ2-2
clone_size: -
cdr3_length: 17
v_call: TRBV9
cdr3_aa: CASSVPRDTPGRGELFF
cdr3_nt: TGTGCCAGCAGCGTCCCCCGGGACACCCCCGGACGCGGGGAGCTGTTTTTT

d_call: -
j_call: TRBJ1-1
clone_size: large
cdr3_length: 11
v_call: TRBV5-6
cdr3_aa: CACWLNTEAFF
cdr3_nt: TGTGCCTGTTGGTTGAACACTGAAGCTTTCTTT

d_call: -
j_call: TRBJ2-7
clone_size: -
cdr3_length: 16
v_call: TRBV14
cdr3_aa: CASSQDLYNRGNEQYF
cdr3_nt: TGTGCCAGCAGCCAAGATCTCTACAATCGCGGGAACGAGCAGTACTTC

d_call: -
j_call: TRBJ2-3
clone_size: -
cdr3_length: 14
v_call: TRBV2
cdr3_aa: CASQGQGAGDTQYF
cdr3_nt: TGTGCCAGCCAAGGCCAGGGAGCAGGAGATACGCAGTATTTT

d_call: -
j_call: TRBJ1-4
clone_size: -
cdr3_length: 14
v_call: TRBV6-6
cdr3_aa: CASSLGIGDEKLFF
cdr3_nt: TGTGCCAGCAGCCTGGGGATCGGGGATGAAAAACTGTTTTTT

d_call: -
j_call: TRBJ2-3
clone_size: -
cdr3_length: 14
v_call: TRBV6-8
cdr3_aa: CASSPGTPADTQYF
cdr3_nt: TGTGCCAGCAGTCCCGGGACCCCGGCGGATACGCAGTATTTT

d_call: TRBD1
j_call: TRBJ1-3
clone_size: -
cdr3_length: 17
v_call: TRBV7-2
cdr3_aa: CASSGTGQGALENTIYF
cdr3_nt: TGTGCCAGCAGCGGGACCGGACAGGGGGCCCTCGAAAACACCATATATTTT

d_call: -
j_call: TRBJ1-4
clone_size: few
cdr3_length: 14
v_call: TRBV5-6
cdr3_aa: CASSLDRLNEKLFF
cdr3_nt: TGTGCCAGCAGCTTGGACAGATTAAATGAAAAACTGTTTTTT

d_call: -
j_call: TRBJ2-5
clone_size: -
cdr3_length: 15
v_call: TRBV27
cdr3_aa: CASSPPGFWLETQYF
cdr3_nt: TGTGCCAGCAGTCCACCGGGATTCTGGTTGGAGACCCAGTACTTC

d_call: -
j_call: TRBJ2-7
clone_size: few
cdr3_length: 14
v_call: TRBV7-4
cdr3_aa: CASSLVGGRGEQYF
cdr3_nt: TGTGCCAGCAGCTTAGTCGGGGGGCGCGGCGAGCAGTACTTC

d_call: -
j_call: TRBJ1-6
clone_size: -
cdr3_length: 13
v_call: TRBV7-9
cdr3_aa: CASSLDTVSPLHF
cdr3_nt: TGTGCCAGCAGCTTGGATACAGTCTCACCCCTCCACTTT

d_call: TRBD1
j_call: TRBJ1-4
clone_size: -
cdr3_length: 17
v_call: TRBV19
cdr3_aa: CASSMGQGVGINEKLFF
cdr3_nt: TGTGCCAGTAGTATGGGGCAGGGGGTCGGAATTAATGAAAAACTGTTTTTT

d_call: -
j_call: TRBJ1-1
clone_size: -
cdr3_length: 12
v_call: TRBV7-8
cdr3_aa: CASRGSNTEAFF
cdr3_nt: TGTGCCAGCAGGGGATCGAACACTGAAGCTTTCTTT

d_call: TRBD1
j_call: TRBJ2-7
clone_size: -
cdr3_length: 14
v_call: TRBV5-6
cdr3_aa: CASSLGQGRYEQYF
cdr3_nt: TGTGCCAGCAGCTTAGGACAGGGCCGCTACGAGCAGTACTTC

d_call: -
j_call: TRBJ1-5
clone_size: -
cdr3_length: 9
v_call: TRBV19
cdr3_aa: CASIQPQHF
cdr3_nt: TGTGCCAGTATACAGCCCCAGCATTTT

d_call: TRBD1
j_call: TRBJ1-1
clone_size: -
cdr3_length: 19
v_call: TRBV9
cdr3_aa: CASSPRQGAFDNIHTEAFF
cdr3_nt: TGTGCCAGCAGCCCCAGACAGGGGGCGTTCGATAACATCCACACTGAAGCTTTCTTT

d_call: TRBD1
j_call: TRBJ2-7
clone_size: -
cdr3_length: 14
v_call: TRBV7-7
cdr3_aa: CASSYGTGTYEQYF
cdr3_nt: TGTGCCAGCAGCTACGGGACAGGGACCTACGAGCAGTACTTC